The sequence of this TCR beta chain was determined in a study of identical twins. General study points: Among beta out-of-frame sequences, excess sharing between twins appeared weaker.

Germline V CDR1 and CDR2: KGHDR, SFDVKD. This CDR3 contains 15 residues. As concerns this clonotype: The target antigen is unknown. A much larger clone is a single base away; this may be a read error.

The cDNA had a unique molecular identifier and a template-switch universal primer site. TCRdb re-derived calls from the 5' RACE reads in MiXCR, one entry per CDR3 protein. The table lists 1.5 million or so distinct CDR3 sequences, under 35% of them singletons. The receptor comes from a newborn girl in good health. The sample consisted of cord blood. The chain combines TRBV24-1 with TRBJ2-1; 9 nucleotides match TRBD1. Near its end, the DNA agrees better with TRBJ2-7, so the J call may be wrong. The CDR3 DNA is TGTGCCACCAGTGATCCCGGGACAGGGAACAATGAGCAGTACTTC. It encodes CATSDPGTGNNEQYF.